The 11 T cell receptor beta chains in this list originate from one sample, sequenced in a study of blood T cells in healthy people across ages. Alongside a J-beta primer mix, a sample-barcoded 5' primer served in a second PCR lasting about 6 to 11 cycles. TCRdb re-analysed the 5' RACE reads in MiXCR, keeping a single row per CDR3 protein. The sample holds about 670,000 distinct CDR3 sequences, under 65% seen once. Input material: blood. These receptors originate from an elderly woman in good health.

The V call is TRBV24-1, the J call TRBJ2-7, with 9 bases aligning to TRBD1. The CDR3 is made up of 14 amino acids. The V and J ends lost 7 bases and 0 bases, in that order; junction bases with no gene match: 3. Per the germline V gene, CDR1 is KGHDR and CDR2 is SFDVKD. The chain's CDR3 is CATRGDRDSYEQYF. The CDR3 DNA is TGTGCCACCAGAGGGGACAGGGACTCCTACGAGCAGTACTTC.

The chain carries TRBV29-1 and TRBJ2-1; tentative D call: TRBD2 (5 bases). The CDR3 runs 14 residues. Looked up from germline, CDR1 is SQVTM and CDR2 is ANQGSEA. Trimming stripped 4 bases from V and 6 bases from J, with 16 bases between. CDR3 sequence reads: CSVGRLDPGNEQFF. The CDR3 bases are TGCAGCGTTGGGAGGCTTGATCCCGGCAATGAGCAGTTCTTC.

The rearrangement joins TRBV20-1 to TRBJ2-3; D not resolved. This CDR3 region has 14 residues. V was cut by 1 base and J by 10 bases, with 18 bases left in between. In germline, CDR1 is DFQATT, CDR2 SNEGSKA (reference sequence). CDR3 sequence reads: CSARVLTDPSAQYF. DNA of the CDR3: TGCAGTGCTAGAGTGCTGACTGATCCCTCCGCGCAGTATTTT.

A note on this clonotype: Sequence at one end of the junction differs from germline and may be a read error. The CDR3 DNA reads as TGCAGTGCGAGGAGGGGAGAGGCCCAGTACTTC. This codes for CSARRGEAQYF. The rearrangement links TRBV20-1 to TRBJ2-5, with D tentatively TRBD2 (6 bases). CDR1 and CDR2 (germline): DFQATT, SNEGSKA (reference sequence). This CDR3 region has 11 residues.

As to this clonotype: The germline gene is not matched at one end of the junction; a read error may be the cause. CDR3 nucleotide sequence: TGTGCCAGCAGGGCCCTCACAGGTAATCAGCCCCGGCATTTT. This translates into CASRALTGNQPRHF. The J gene is TRBJ1-5, the V gene TRBV2, with a tentative D call TRBD1 (5 bases). Germline V gene lookup returns CDR1 SNHLY and CDR2 FYNNEI. The CDR3 is made up of 14 amino acids. The complete variable domain, with remaining parts taken from reference TRBV2 and TRBJ1-5, reads EPEVTQTPSHQVTQMGQEVILRCVPISNHLYFYWYRQILGQKVEFLVSFYNNEISEKSEIFDDQFSVERPDGSNFTLKIRSTKLEDSAMYFCASRALTGNQPRHFGDGTRLSIL.

The J gene is TRBJ2-3, the V gene TRBV29-1, with 11 bases lining up with TRBD2. Germline-derived CDR1 and CDR2 are SQVTM and ANQGSEA. The V segment lost 8 bases and the J segment 2 bases; nucleotides outside the gene matches: 9. The CDR3 is made up of 15 amino acids. In DNA form, the CDR3 reads TGCAGCACAAACCCTAGCGGGGGGACCACAGATACGCAGTATTTT. Amino acid sequence: CSTNPSGGTTDTQYF.

CDR3 region: CASSLSGGAVNEQFF. In DNA, the CDR3 is TGTGCCAGCAGTTTAAGCGGGGGGGCGGTTAATGAGCAGTTCTTC. The gene calls are TRBV6-6 and TRBJ2-1; TRBD2 agrees at 10 bases. Losses at the gene ends were 4 bases for V and 7 bases for J; bases not matched to a gene: 7. The CDR3 totals 15 residues. The germline V gene has CDR1 MNHNY and CDR2 SVGAGI (reference sequence).

V and J are TRBV4-2 and TRBJ2-4; D unclear. The J call is uncertain, as TRBJ2-7 better fits the DNA end. The CDR3 loop spans 13 amino acids. Germline-derived CDR1 and CDR2 are LGHNA and YNFKEQ. The CDR3 DNA reads as TGTGCCAGCAGCCGCCCTGCGGATTACGAGCAGTACTTC. Protein sequence: CASSRPADYEQYF.

With regard to this clonotype: A read error is possible here, since a much larger clone lies one base away. The rearrangement links TRBV20-1 to TRBJ2-5, with TRBD2 identical over 12 bases. The trim removed 6 bases at V and 11 bases at J, leaving 22 bases unmatched. This CDR3 has 17 residues. CDR1 and CDR2 from the germline V gene are DFQATT and SNEGSKA (reference sequence). CDR3 residues: CSALSITGLAGYNEQYF. The CDR3 nucleotides read TGCAGTGCCCTATCCATCACGGGACTAGCGGGCTACAATGAGCAGTACTTC.

This rearrangement joins TRBV7-2 to TRBJ2-7; 11 bases are shared with TRBD2. The CDR3 contains 17 residues. CDR1 is SGHTA, CDR2 FQGNSA, per germline. Trimming cost V 3 bases and J 0 bases; bases outside gene matches: 7. The CDR3 coding sequence is TGTGCCAGCAGCTTGGGACTAGCGGAGTGGAGCTCCTACGAGCAGTACTTC. Translating it yields CASSLGLAEWSSYEQYF.

This clonotype was counted ten times or more. The chain carries TRBV5-5 and TRBJ2-1; 9 bases match TRBD2. The V gene end was trimmed by 2 bases and the J gene end by 6 bases; junction bases not matched to a gene: 9. Germline V gene lookup returns CDR1 SGHKS and CDR2 YYEKEE (reference sequence). The CDR3 is made up of 16 amino acids. The CDR3 bases are TGTGCCAGCAGCTTAATGGGGGCGGGGGGGCCCAATGAGCAGTTCTTC. Its translation: CASSLMGAGGPNEQFF.